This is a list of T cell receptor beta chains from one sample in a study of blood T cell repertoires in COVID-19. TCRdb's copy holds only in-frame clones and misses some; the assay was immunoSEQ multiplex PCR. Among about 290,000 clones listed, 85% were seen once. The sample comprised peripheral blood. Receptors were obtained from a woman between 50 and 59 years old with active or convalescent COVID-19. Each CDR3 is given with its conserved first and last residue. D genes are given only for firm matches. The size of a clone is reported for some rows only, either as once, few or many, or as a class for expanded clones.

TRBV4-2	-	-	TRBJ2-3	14	CASGAGSSTDTQYF	TGTGCCAGCGGGGCGGGATCGAGCACAGATACGCAGTATTTT
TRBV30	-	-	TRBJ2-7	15	CAWSVLGGLQREQYF	TGTGCCTGGAGTGTACTCGGCGGGCTTCAGAGAGAGCAGTACTTC
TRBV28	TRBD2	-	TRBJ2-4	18	CASSLGLAGGSAKNIQYF	TGTGCCAGCAGTTTGGGACTAGCGGGAGGGTCAGCCAAAAACATTCAGTACTTC
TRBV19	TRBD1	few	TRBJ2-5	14	CASSVQGALETQYF	TGTGCCAGTAGTGTCCAGGGGGCATTAGAGACCCAGTACTTC
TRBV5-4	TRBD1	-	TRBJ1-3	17	CASSDGQGVWSGNTIYF	TGTGCCAGCAGCGACGGACAGGGCGTATGGTCTGGAAACACCATATATTTT
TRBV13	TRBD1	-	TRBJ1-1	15	CASSLFRGLNTEAFF	TGTGCCAGCAGTCTCTTCAGGGGGCTAAACACTGAAGCTTTCTTT
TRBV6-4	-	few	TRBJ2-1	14	CASSEDSSYNEQFF	TGTGCCAGCAGTGAGGACAGCTCCTACAATGAGCAGTTCTTC
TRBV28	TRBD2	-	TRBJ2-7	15	CASSTRTSGTYEQYF	TGTGCCAGCAGCACGCGGACTAGCGGGACCTACGAGCAGTACTTC
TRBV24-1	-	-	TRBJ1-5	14	CATSDPTSNQPQHF	TGTGCCACCAGTGATCCGACAAGCAATCAGCCCCAGCATTTT
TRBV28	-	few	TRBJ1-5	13	CASRRVVNQPQHF	TGTGCCAGCAGGAGGGTCGTCAATCAGCCCCAGCATTTT
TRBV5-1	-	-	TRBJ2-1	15	CASRSDSTIYNEQFF	TGCGCCAGCAGGAGCGACTCAACGATCTACAATGAGCAGTTCTTC
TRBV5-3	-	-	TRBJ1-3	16	CARSRGTDCSGNTIYF	TGTGCCAGAAGCCGCGGGACGGACTGCTCTGGAAACACCATATATTTT
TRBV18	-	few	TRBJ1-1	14	CASSQTQENTEAFF	TGTGCCAGCTCACAAACACAGGAGAACACTGAAGCTTTCTTT
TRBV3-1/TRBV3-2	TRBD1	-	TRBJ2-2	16	CASSPSGQGNTGELFF	TGTGCCAGCAGCCCTTCGGGACAGGGGAACACCGGGGAGCTGTTTTTT
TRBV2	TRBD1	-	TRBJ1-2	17	CASSEAGTGGINYGYTF	TGTGCCAGCAGTGAAGCTGGGACAGGGGGCATCAACTATGGCTACACCTTC
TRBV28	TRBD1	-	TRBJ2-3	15	CASSRPGQSLTRQYF	TGTGCCAGCAGCCGACCGGGACAGTCTCTGACGAGGCAGTATTTT
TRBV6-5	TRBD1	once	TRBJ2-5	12	CASTWDRETQYF	TGTGCCAGCACCTGGGACAGAGAGACCCAGTACTTC
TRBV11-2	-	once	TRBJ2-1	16	CASSFGRSLSYNEQFF	TGTGCCAGCAGCTTTGGCAGGTCCCTCTCCTACAATGAGCAGTTCTTC
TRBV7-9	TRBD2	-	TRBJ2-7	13	CASISTSRGEQYF	TGTGCCAGCATCTCGACTAGCCGGGGCGAGCAGTACTTC
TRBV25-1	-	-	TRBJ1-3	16	CASSELGSSTGNTIYF	TGTGCCAGCAGTGAATTAGGCAGTAGCACTGGAAACACCATATATTTT
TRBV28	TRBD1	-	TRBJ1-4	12	CASSRDRGVKFF	TGTGCCAGCAGCCGGGACAGGGGAGTAAAGTTTTTT
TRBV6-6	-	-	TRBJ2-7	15	CASSRTSSSSYEQYF	TGTGCCAGCAGCCGGACATCGTCGAGCTCCTACGAGCAGTACTTC
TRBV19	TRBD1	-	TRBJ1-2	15	CASSSLGQGNYGYTF	TGTGCCAGTAGTTCGCTCGGACAGGGAAACTATGGCTACACCTTC
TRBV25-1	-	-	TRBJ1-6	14	CASKRELDNSPLHF	TGTGCCAGCAAAAGAGAGCTTGATAATTCACCCCTCCACTTT
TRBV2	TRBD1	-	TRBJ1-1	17	CASSERSRQGTGTEAFF	TGTGCCAGCAGTGAAAGGTCCCGACAGGGGACAGGCACTGAAGCTTTCTTT
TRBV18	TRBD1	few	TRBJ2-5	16	CASSRSGQGAQETQYF	TGTGCCAGCTCACGATCAGGACAGGGGGCCCAAGAGACCCAGTACTTC
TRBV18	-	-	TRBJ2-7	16	CASSPPITVYSYEQYF	TGTGCCAGCTCACCACCGATAACAGTCTACTCCTACGAGCAGTACTTC
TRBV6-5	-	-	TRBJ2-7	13	CASSSPPGTEQYF	TGTGCCAGCAGTTCCCCTCCGGGGACAGAGCAGTACTTC
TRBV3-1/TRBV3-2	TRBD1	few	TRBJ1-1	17	CASSQGDRVNRNAEAFF	TGTGCCAGCAGCCAAGGGGACAGGGTCAACCGGAACGCTGAAGCTTTCTTT
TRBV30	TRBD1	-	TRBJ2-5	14	CAWSRDSGRETQYF	TGTGCCTGGAGTCGGGACAGTGGGCGAGAGACCCAGTACTTC
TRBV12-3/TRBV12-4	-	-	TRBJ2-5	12	CASSRTEETQYF	TGTGCCAGCAGTCGGACAGAAGAGACCCAGTACTTC
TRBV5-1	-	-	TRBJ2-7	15	CASSLGLGGSYEQYF	TGCGCCAGCAGCTTGGGTCTCGGGGGCTCCTACGAGCAGTACTTC
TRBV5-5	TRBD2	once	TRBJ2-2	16	CASSTLSGRATGELFF	TGTGCCAGCAGCACCCTTAGCGGGAGAGCGACCGGGGAGCTGTTTTTT
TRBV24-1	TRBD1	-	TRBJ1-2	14	CATSDQQGWGGYTF	TGTGCCACCAGTGATCAACAGGGGTGGGGTGGCTACACCTTC
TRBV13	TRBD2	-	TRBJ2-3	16	CASSSMVGLAGPPQYF	TGTGCCAGCAGCTCCATGGTGGGACTAGCGGGACCCCCGCAGTATTTT
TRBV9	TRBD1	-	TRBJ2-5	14	CASSKTGGRETQYF	TGTGCCAGCAGCAAAACAGGGGGCAGGGAGACCCAGTACTTC
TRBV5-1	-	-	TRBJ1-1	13	CASSFRRNTEAFF	TGCGCCAGCAGCTTTAGAAGGAACACTGAAGCTTTCTTT
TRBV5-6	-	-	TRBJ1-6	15	CASSLGRNRNSPLHF	TGTGCCAGCAGCTTGGGTAGAAATCGGAATTCACCCCTCCACTTT
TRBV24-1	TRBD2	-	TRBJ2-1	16	CATSDWSGSSYNEQFF	TGTGCCACCAGTGATTGGAGCGGGAGCTCCTACAATGAGCAGTTCTTC
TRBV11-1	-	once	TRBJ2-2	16	CASSLGGLRAAGELFF	TGTGCCAGCAGCTTAGGCGGGTTGCGGGCGGCCGGGGAGCTGTTTTTT
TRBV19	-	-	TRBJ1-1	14	CASSRSQGNTEAFF	TGTGCCAGTAGTAGATCACAGGGGAACACTGAAGCTTTCTTT
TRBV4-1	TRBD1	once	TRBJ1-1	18	CASSQVTGEVLMNTEAFF	TGCGCCAGCAGCCAAGTGACAGGGGAAGTGCTAATGAACACTGAAGCTTTCTTT
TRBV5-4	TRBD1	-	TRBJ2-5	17	CASSLGGGTGPQETQYF	TGTGCCAGCAGCTTGGGTGGTGGGACAGGGCCACAAGAGACCCAGTACTTC
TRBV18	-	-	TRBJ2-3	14	CASSWASRGDTQYF	TGTGCCAGCTCGTGGGCATCCCGGGGAGATACGCAGTATTTT